The TCR beta chain under discussion was sequenced for a study of blood T cell repertoires in COVID-19. Data came from immunoSEQ multiplex PCR; TCRdb stores just in-frame clones and leaves some out. The sample gives 300,000 or so clones, roughly 90% of which show up once; around 6.6% is in the top ten. Germline loops: CDR1 SGHTA, CDR2 FQGNSA. The V and J ends lost 4 bases and 7 bases, in that order; junction bases with no gene match: 7. The CDR3 sequence is 16 residues long. V and J are TRBV7-2 and TRBJ2-3; 14 nucleotides agree with TRBD2. The source of this sequence is a man between 18 and 29 years old who had recovered from COVID-19. Sequenced sample: peripheral blood. The CDR3 reads CASSSPTSGGANTQYF. CDR3 in DNA: TGTGCCAGCAGCTCCCCGACTAGCGGGGGGGCTAATACGCAGTATTTT. The complete variable domain, with remaining parts taken from reference TRBV7-2 and TRBJ2-3, reads GAGVSQSPSNKVTEKGKDVELRCDPISGHTALYWYRQSLGQGLEFLIYFQGNSAPDKSGLPSDRFSAERTGGSVSTLTIQRTQQEDSAVYLCASSSPTSGGANTQYFGPGTRLTVL.